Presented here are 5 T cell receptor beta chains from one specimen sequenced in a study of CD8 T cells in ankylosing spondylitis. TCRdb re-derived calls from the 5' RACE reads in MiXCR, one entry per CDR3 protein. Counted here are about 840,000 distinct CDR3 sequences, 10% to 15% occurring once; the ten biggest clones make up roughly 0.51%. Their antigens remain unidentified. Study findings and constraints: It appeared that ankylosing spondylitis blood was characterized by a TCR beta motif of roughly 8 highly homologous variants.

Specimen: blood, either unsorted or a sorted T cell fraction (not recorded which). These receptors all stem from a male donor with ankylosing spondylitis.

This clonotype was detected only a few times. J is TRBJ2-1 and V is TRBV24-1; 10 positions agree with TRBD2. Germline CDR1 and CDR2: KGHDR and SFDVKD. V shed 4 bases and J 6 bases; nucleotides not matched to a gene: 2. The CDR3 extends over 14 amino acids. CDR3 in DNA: TGTGCCACCAGTGAGGCTAGCGGGAGCAATGAGCAGTTCTTC. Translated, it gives CATSEASGSNEQFF.

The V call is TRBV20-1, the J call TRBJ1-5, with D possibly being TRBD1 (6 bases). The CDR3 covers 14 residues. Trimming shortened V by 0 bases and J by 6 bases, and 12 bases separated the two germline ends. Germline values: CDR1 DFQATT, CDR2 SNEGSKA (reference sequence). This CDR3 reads CSARERQVVQPQHF. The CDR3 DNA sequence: TGCAGTGCTAGAGAGCGACAGGTAGTTCAGCCCCAGCATTTT.

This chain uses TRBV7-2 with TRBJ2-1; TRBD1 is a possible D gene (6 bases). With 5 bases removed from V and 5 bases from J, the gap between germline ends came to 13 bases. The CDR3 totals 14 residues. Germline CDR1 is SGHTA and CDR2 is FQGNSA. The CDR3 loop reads CASSNPRDNNEQFF. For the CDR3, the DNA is TGTGCCAGCAGCAACCCCCGGGACAACAATGAGCAGTTCTTC.

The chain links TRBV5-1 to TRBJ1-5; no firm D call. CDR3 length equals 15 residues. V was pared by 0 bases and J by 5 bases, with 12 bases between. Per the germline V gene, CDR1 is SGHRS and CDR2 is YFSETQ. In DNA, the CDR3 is TGCGCCAGCAGCTTGGGATTCGGGAGACATCAGCCCCAGCATTTT. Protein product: CASSLGFGRHQPQHF.

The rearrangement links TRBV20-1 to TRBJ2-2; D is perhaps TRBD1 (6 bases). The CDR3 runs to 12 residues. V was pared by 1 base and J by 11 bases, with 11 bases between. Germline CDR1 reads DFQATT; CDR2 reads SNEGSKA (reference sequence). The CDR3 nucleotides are TGCAGTGCTAGAGTATCACAGGGTGAGCTGTTTTTT. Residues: CSARVSQGELFF.